This is a list of T cell receptor beta chains from one sample in a study of CD8 T cells in Susac syndrome. TCRdb used MiXCR to reprocess the immunoSEQ multiplex PCR reads, holding one entry per CDR3 protein. The sample shows roughly 130,000 distinct CDR3 sequences, about 94% of them seen only once. Sequencing was done on a sample of CD4+ T cells from PBMCs. The receptors here all came from a human donor with multiple sclerosis. CDR3s include the opening cysteine and the closing phenylalanine or tryptophan. Each record gives: V gene, clone size, J gene, D gene, CDR3 DNA, CDR3 protein. A D gene is named only where the DNA matches it firmly. Expanded clones are given a class, and other clones once, few, many or no size at all.

v_call: TRBV7-2; clone_size: -; j_call: TRBJ2-1; d_call: TRBD2; cdr3_nt: TGTGCCAGCAGCGCGGGACTAGCGGATTACAATGAGCAGTTCTTC; cdr3_aa: CASSAGLADYNEQFF
v_call: TRBV12-3/TRBV12-4; clone_size: -; j_call: TRBJ1-1; d_call: -; cdr3_nt: TGTGCCAGCAGTTTTCTGGCCGGCACTGAAGCTTTCTTT; cdr3_aa: CASSFLAGTEAFF
v_call: TRBV14; clone_size: -; j_call: TRBJ1-2; d_call: TRBD1; cdr3_nt: TGTGCCAGCAGCCAAGACCACAGGGGATATGGCTACACCTTC; cdr3_aa: CASSQDHRGYGYTF
v_call: TRBV6-2/TRBV6-3; clone_size: -; j_call: TRBJ2-1; d_call: -; cdr3_nt: TGTGCCAGCAGTCCGTCTAGGACTGAGCAGTTCTTC; cdr3_aa: CASSPSRTEQFF
v_call: TRBV30; clone_size: -; j_call: TRBJ1-5; d_call: -; cdr3_nt: TGTGCCTGGAATCCGGGGATAGGACAGCCCCAGCATTTT; cdr3_aa: CAWNPGIGQPQHF
v_call: TRBV30; clone_size: -; j_call: TRBJ1-1; d_call: -; cdr3_nt: TGTGCCTGGAGCGTTCAGGGAAGGGATGAAGTTTTCTTT; cdr3_aa: CAWSVQGRDEVFF
v_call: TRBV30; clone_size: -; j_call: TRBJ1-2; d_call: TRBD1; cdr3_nt: TGTGCCTGGAGTGGGGGACAGGGGGCCGGGTCCTATGGCTACACCTTC; cdr3_aa: CAWSGGQGAGSYGYTF
v_call: TRBV12-3/TRBV12-4; clone_size: -; j_call: TRBJ2-5; d_call: -; cdr3_nt: TGTGCCAGCAGTTTAAATGTGGGGGGAGAGACCCAGTACTTC; cdr3_aa: CASSLNVGGETQYF
v_call: TRBV6-6; clone_size: -; j_call: TRBJ2-5; d_call: TRBD1; cdr3_nt: TGTGCCAGCAGCGGACAGGGGGGGGGAGAGACCCAGTACTTC; cdr3_aa: CASSGQGGGETQYF
v_call: TRBV5-1; clone_size: -; j_call: TRBJ1-1; d_call: -; cdr3_nt: TGCGCCAGCAGCCGAACCACGGAGCACACTGAAGCTTTCTTT; cdr3_aa: CASSRTTEHTEAFF
v_call: TRBV19; clone_size: -; j_call: TRBJ1-1; d_call: -; cdr3_nt: TGTGCCAGTAGTATGGGACGGCTGAACACTGAAGCTTTCTTT; cdr3_aa: CASSMGRLNTEAFF
v_call: TRBV6-2/TRBV6-3; clone_size: -; j_call: TRBJ1-5; d_call: -; cdr3_nt: TGTGCCAGCAGTTACTTGATCGGTCAGCCCCAGCATTTT; cdr3_aa: CASSYLIGQPQHF
v_call: TRBV11-2; clone_size: -; j_call: TRBJ2-2; d_call: -; cdr3_nt: TGTGCCAGCAGCCGACCTCCCCTAGCCGCGAACACCGGGGAGCTGTTTTTT; cdr3_aa: CASSRPPLAANTGELFF
v_call: TRBV5-1; clone_size: -; j_call: TRBJ2-7; d_call: TRBD1; cdr3_nt: TGCGCCAGCAGCTGGGACAGGGCCTCCTACGAGCAGTACTTC; cdr3_aa: CASSWDRASYEQYF
v_call: TRBV6-6; clone_size: -; j_call: TRBJ2-7; d_call: TRBD1; cdr3_nt: TGTGCCAGCAGGAGGACAGGGGGACCCTACGAGCAGTACTTC; cdr3_aa: CASRRTGGPYEQYF
v_call: TRBV7-2; clone_size: once; j_call: TRBJ2-3; d_call: -; cdr3_nt: TGTGCCAGCAGCCCCCTTCCTAGCACAGATACGCAGTATTTT; cdr3_aa: CASSPLPSTDTQYF
v_call: TRBV12-3/TRBV12-4; clone_size: -; j_call: TRBJ1-1; d_call: -; cdr3_nt: TGTGCCAGCTGTTCCGATACCGGGTTTCTGAACACTGAAGCTTTCTTT; cdr3_aa: CASCSDTGFLNTEAFF
v_call: TRBV30; clone_size: -; j_call: TRBJ2-3; d_call: -; cdr3_nt: TGTGCCTGGAGTCCCCTAGCGACTGATACAGATACGCAGTATTTT; cdr3_aa: CAWSPLATDTDTQYF
v_call: TRBV7-9; clone_size: -; j_call: TRBJ2-7; d_call: -; cdr3_nt: TGTGCCAGCAGCCCTCAACCACGGGAGAGGAGGGAGCAGTACTTC; cdr3_aa: CASSPQPRERREQYF
v_call: TRBV6-5; clone_size: -; j_call: TRBJ1-2; d_call: -; cdr3_nt: TGTGCCAGCAGTTACTCGGCCCCAGGGAACATTAACTATGGCTACACCTTC; cdr3_aa: CASSYSAPGNINYGYTF
v_call: TRBV7-2; clone_size: -; j_call: TRBJ1-1; d_call: -; cdr3_nt: TGTGCCAGCAGCTTAATGGTCCCAGGGAGTGAAGCTTTCTTT; cdr3_aa: CASSLMVPGSEAFF
v_call: TRBV7-2; clone_size: once; j_call: TRBJ2-7; d_call: -; cdr3_nt: TGTGCCAGCAGCTATGAACTCTCGAACATCTACGAGCAGTACTTC; cdr3_aa: CASSYELSNIYEQYF
v_call: TRBV5-6; clone_size: once; j_call: TRBJ1-6; d_call: -; cdr3_nt: TGTGCCAGCAGCTTACGGGAGAATGGATCACCCCTCCACTTT; cdr3_aa: CASSLRENGSPLHF
v_call: TRBV12-5; clone_size: -; j_call: TRBJ1-5; d_call: -; cdr3_nt: TGTGCTAGTGGTTTGGGTCAGCCCCAGCATTTT; cdr3_aa: CASGLGQPQHF
v_call: TRBV30; clone_size: -; j_call: TRBJ1-3; d_call: -; cdr3_nt: TGTGCCTGGAGTGTATCGGCCCGCTCTGGAAACACCATATATTTT; cdr3_aa: CAWSVSARSGNTIYF
v_call: TRBV3-1; clone_size: once; j_call: TRBJ2-1; d_call: -; cdr3_nt: TGTGCCACGATGGGGGACCCTAAGGGGGAGCAGTTCTTC; cdr3_aa: CATMGDPKGEQFF
v_call: TRBV18; clone_size: -; j_call: TRBJ2-7; d_call: TRBD2; cdr3_nt: TGTGCCAGCTCACCAACACCCTCTAGCGGGGGCAACGAGCAGTACTTC; cdr3_aa: CASSPTPSSGGNEQYF
v_call: TRBV2; clone_size: -; j_call: TRBJ2-7; d_call: TRBD1; cdr3_nt: TGTGCCAACACAGGACAGGGAACCTACGAGCAGTACTTC; cdr3_aa: CANTGQGTYEQYF
v_call: TRBV19; clone_size: -; j_call: TRBJ2-3; d_call: -; cdr3_nt: TGTGCCAGTAGTATAGATCGGGGTACAGATACGCAGTATTTT; cdr3_aa: CASSIDRGTDTQYF
v_call: TRBV6-1; clone_size: -; j_call: TRBJ1-1; d_call: TRBD1; cdr3_nt: TGTGCCAGCAGTGCCCCAGGGGGGTACACTGAAGCTTTCTTT; cdr3_aa: CASSAPGGYTEAFF
v_call: TRBV11-1; clone_size: once; j_call: TRBJ2-3; d_call: TRBD2; cdr3_nt: TGTGCCAGCAGCTCCCCCCTAGCGGGGGGGGGCACAGATACGCAGTATTTT; cdr3_aa: CASSSPLAGGGTDTQYF
v_call: TRBV7-6; clone_size: -; j_call: TRBJ1-4; d_call: -; cdr3_nt: TGTGCCAGCAGCGCCGCGGGGGCCCATCAGGAAAAACTGTTTTTT; cdr3_aa: CASSAAGAHQEKLFF
v_call: TRBV20-1; clone_size: -; j_call: TRBJ1-2; d_call: TRBD1; cdr3_nt: TGCAGTGCCAGGGGCGACAGGGGAGACTATGGCTACACCTTC; cdr3_aa: CSARGDRGDYGYTF
v_call: TRBV20-1; clone_size: -; j_call: TRBJ1-1; d_call: TRBD1; cdr3_nt: TGCAGTGCTAAGAGACAGGGGCTGGGCACTGAAGCTTTCTTT; cdr3_aa: CSAKRQGLGTEAFF
v_call: TRBV20-1; clone_size: -; j_call: TRBJ2-5; d_call: TRBD1; cdr3_nt: TGCAGTGCTAGAGATCCCCGACAGGGATCCGACGAGACCCAGTACTTC; cdr3_aa: CSARDPRQGSDETQYF
v_call: TRBV30; clone_size: few; j_call: TRBJ2-7; d_call: TRBD1; cdr3_nt: TGTGCCTCCCGGGACAGCTACGAGCAGTACTTC; cdr3_aa: CASRDSYEQYF
v_call: TRBV5-1; clone_size: -; j_call: TRBJ1-3; d_call: -; cdr3_nt: TGCGCCAGCAGCACGGACAGCTCTGGAAACACCATATATTTT; cdr3_aa: CASSTDSSGNTIYF
v_call: TRBV27; clone_size: once; j_call: TRBJ1-5; d_call: -; cdr3_nt: TGTGCCACTAGAGGATCCGGGTCCTTCAATCAGCCCCAGCATTTT; cdr3_aa: CATRGSGSFNQPQHF
v_call: TRBV11-2; clone_size: few; j_call: TRBJ1-5; d_call: -; cdr3_nt: TGTGCCAGCAGCTTAGGAGACCTATTGCCCCAGCATTTT; cdr3_aa: CASSLGDLLPQHF
v_call: TRBV6-1; clone_size: -; j_call: TRBJ2-5; d_call: -; cdr3_nt: TGTGCCAGCAGTGACGGACTTATCCCGCGCGAGACCCAGTACTTC; cdr3_aa: CASSDGLIPRETQYF
v_call: TRBV7-2; clone_size: -; j_call: TRBJ1-1; d_call: TRBD1; cdr3_nt: TGTGCCAGCAGCGCGGACAGGGGGCGCTTGGAGAACACTGAAGCTTTCTTT; cdr3_aa: CASSADRGRLENTEAFF
v_call: TRBV5-1; clone_size: -; j_call: TRBJ1-4; d_call: -; cdr3_nt: TGCGCCAGCAGCTTGAGTGGAATTAATGAAAAACTGTTTTTT; cdr3_aa: CASSLSGINEKLFF
v_call: TRBV19; clone_size: -; j_call: TRBJ1-5; d_call: -; cdr3_nt: TGTGCCAGTAGCCAGAATGGGAGACAGCCCCAGCATTTT; cdr3_aa: CASSQNGRQPQHF
v_call: TRBV30; clone_size: -; j_call: TRBJ2-7; d_call: TRBD1; cdr3_nt: TGTGCCTGGGATGTACAGGGGACCCCCCACGAGCAGTACTTC; cdr3_aa: CAWDVQGTPHEQYF
v_call: TRBV7-3; clone_size: -; j_call: TRBJ2-2; d_call: -; cdr3_nt: TGTGCCAGCAGCTTAAGTGGGGCGGCCGGGGAGCTGTTTTTT; cdr3_aa: CASSLSGAAGELFF
v_call: TRBV6-1; clone_size: -; j_call: TRBJ1-1; d_call: -; cdr3_nt: TGTGCCAGCAGTGGGGGCACGAACACTGAAGCTTTCTTT; cdr3_aa: CASSGGTNTEAFF